A single T cell receptor beta chain is shown here with its context. Per germline, CDR1 SEHNR and CDR2 FQNEAQ (reference sequence). Trimming removed 5 bases at V and 4 bases at J, with 9 bases between. The CDR3 extends over 13 amino acids. The record originates from a study of blood T cell repertoires in COVID-19. In the study's own analysis: Nucleated cell counts were estimated from reference gene primer amplification. Assay used: immunoSEQ multiplex PCR; TCRdb lists only in-frame clones, some missing. Clone size and V and J calls were adopted from that table, with D and trimming inferred from the DNA. This table holds tens of thousands of clones, about 93% found once.

The source material was peripheral blood. The TCR comes from a human donor in a cohort sampled during active COVID-19. This chain links TRBV7-9 with TRBJ1-5, with D hard to call. The CDR3 coding sequence is TGTGCCAGCAGCCAAACTCTTAATCAGCCCCAGCATTTT. Protein product: CASSQTLNQPQHF.